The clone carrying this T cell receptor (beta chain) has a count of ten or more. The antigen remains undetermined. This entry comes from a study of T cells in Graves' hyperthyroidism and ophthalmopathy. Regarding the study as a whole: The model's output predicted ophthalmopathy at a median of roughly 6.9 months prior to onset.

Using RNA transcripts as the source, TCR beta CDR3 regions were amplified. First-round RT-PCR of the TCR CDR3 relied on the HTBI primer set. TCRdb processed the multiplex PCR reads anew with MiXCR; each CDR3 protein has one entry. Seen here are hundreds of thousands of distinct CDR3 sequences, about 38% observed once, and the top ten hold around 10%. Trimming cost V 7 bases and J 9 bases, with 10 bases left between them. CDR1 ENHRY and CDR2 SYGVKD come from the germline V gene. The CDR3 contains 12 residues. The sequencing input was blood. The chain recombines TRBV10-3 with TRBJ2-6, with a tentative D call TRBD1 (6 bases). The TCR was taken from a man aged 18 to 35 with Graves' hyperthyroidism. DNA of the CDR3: TGTGCCATCACGGACAGACTCAACGTCCTGACTTTC. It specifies CAITDRLNVLTF.